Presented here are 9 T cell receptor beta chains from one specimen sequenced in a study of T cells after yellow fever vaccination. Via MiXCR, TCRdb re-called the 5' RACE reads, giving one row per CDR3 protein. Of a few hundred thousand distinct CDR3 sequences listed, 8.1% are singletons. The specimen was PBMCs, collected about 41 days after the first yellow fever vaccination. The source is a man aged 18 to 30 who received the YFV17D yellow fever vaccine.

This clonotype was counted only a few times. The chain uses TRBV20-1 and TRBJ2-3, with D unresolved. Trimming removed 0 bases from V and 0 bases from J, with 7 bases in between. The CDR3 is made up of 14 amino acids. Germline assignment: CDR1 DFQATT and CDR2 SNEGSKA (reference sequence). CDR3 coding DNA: TGCAGTGCTAGAGATTTGATAAGCACAGATACGCAGTATTTT. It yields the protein CSARDLISTDTQYF.

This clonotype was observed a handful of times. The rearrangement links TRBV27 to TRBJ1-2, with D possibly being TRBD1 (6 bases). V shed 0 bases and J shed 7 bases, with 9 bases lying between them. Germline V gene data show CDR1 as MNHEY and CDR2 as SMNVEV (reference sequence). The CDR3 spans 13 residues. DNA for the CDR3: TGTGCCAGCAGTTTATCGAACAGGGCTGGCTACACCTTC. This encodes CASSLSNRAGYTF.

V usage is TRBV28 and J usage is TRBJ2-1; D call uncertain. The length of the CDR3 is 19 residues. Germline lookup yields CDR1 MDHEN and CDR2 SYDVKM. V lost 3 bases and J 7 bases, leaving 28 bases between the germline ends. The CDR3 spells CASSLHVGSSPVTINEQFF. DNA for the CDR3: TGTGCCAGCAGTTTGCATGTGGGGTCTTCCCCAGTTACTATTAATGAGCAGTTCTTC.

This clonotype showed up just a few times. CDR3 amino acids: CASSQDLGASGNTIYF. As DNA, the CDR3 is TGCGCCAGCAGCCAAGATCTAGGGGCCTCTGGAAACACCATATATTTT. This rearrangement joins TRBV4-1 to TRBJ1-3; perhaps TRBD1 as D (5 bases). Trimming pared 0 bases from V and 0 bases from J, leaving 9 bases between. The germline V gene encodes CDR1 MGHRA and CDR2 YSYEKL. There are 16 residues in the CDR3.

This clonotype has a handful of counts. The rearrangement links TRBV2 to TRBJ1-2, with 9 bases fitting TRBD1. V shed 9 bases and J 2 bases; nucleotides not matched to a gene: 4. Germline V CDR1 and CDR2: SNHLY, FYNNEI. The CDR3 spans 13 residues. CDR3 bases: TGTGCCAGACGGGACAGGGCCAACTATGGCTACACCTTC. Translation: CARRDRANYGYTF.

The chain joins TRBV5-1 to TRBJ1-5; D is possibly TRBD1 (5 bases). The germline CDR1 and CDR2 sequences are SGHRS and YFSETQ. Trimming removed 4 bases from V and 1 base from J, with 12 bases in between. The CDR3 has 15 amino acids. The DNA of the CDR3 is TGCGCCAGCAGCATTTCAGGGCTAAGCAATCAGCCCCAGCATTTT. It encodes CASSISGLSNQPQHF. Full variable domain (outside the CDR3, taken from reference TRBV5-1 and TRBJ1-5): KAGVTQTPRYLIKTRGQQVTLSCSPISGHRSVSWYQQTPGQGLQFLFEYFSETQRNKGNFPGRFSGRQFSNSRSEMNVSTLELGDSALYLCASSISGLSNQPQHFGDGTRLSIL.

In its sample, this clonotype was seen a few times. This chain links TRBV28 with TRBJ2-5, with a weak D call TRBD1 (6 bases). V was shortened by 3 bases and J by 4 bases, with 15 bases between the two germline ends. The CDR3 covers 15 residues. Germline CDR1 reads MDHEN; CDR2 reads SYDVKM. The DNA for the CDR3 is TGTGCCAGCAGTTTGAGACAGCGAGGGGGAGAGACCCAGTACTTC. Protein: CASSLRQRGGETQYF.

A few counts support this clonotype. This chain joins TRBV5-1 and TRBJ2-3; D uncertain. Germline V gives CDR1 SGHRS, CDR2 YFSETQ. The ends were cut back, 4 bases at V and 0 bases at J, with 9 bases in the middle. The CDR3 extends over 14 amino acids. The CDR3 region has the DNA TGCGCCAGCAGCATCCAGGACAGCACAGATACGCAGTATTTT. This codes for CASSIQDSTDTQYF. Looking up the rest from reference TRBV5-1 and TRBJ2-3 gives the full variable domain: KAGVTQTPRYLIKTRGQQVTLSCSPISGHRSVSWYQQTPGQGLQFLFEYFSETQRNKGNFPGRFSGRQFSNSRSEMNVSTLELGDSALYLCASSIQDSTDTQYFGPGTRLTVL.

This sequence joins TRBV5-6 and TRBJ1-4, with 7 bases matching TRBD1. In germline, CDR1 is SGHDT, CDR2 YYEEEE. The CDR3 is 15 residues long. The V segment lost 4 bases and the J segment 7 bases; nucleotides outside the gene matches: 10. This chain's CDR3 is CASSGETGDGEKLFF. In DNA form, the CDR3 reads TGTGCCAGCAGCGGGGAAACAGGGGATGGTGAAAAACTGTTTTTT.